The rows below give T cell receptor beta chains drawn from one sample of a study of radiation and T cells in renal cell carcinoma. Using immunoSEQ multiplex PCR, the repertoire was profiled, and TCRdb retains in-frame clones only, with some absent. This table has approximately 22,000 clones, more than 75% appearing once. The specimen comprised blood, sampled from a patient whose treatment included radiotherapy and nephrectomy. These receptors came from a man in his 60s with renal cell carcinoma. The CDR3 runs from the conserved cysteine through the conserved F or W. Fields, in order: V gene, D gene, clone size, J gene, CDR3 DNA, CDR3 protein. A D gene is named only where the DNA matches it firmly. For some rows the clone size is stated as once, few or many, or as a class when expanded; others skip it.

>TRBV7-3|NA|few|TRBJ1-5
TGTGCCAGCAGCCCGACCGGGGTTTATAGCAATCAGCCCCAGCATTTT
CASSPTGVYSNQPQHF
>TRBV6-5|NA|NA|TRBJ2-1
TGTGCCAGCAGTATTCGGGTCCGGGGGGCGGTTGAGCAGTTCTTC
CASSIRVRGAVEQFF
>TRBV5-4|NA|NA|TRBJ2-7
TGTGCCAGCAGCTCGAGCTCCTACGAGCAGTACTTC
CASSSSSYEQYF
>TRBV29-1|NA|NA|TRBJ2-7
TGCAGCGTTGCTAGAGGGGCCTACGAGCAGTACTTC
CSVARGAYEQYF
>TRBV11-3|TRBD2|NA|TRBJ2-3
TGTGCCAGCAGCTCTCCTGACCGGGGGGGGACGCAGTATTTT
CASSSPDRGGTQYF
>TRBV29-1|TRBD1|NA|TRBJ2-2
TGCAGCGTTGAAGGTCGGACAGGGGTTGCCGGGGAGCTGTTTTTT
CSVEGRTGVAGELFF
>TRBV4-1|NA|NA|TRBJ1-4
TGCGCCAGCAGCCAAGTGGGGATTTCACAGGGAAAACTGTTTTTT
CASSQVGISQGKLFF
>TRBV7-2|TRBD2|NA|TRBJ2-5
TGTGCCAGCAGCTTAAGTAGCGGGAGCTGGGGAGAGACCCAGTACTTC
CASSLSSGSWGETQYF
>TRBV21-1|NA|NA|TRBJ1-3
TGTGCCAGCAGCAAAGCCGTGGGCGGAGTCTCTGGAAACACCATATATTTT
CASSKAVGGVSGNTIYF
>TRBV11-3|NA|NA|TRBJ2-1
TGTGCCAGCAGTTCGGACAGAAACAATGAGCAGTTCTTC
CASSSDRNNEQFF
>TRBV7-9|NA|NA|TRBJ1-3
TGTGCCAGCAGCTTAAACACCATATATTTT
CASSLNTIYF
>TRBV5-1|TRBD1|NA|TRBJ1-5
TGCGCCAGCAGCCCCGGGACAGGGAAAGATCAGCCCCAGCATTTT
CASSPGTGKDQPQHF
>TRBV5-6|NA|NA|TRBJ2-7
TGTGCCAGCAGCCCAAGGAGCTCCTACGAGCAGTACTTC
CASSPRSSYEQYF
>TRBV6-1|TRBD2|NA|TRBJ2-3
TGTGCCAGCAGTGGGACTAGCGGACGAGGCACAGATACGCAGTATTTT
CASSGTSGRGTDTQYF
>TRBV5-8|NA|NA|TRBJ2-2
TGTGCCAGCAGCTTGAAGATGGCTGGGGAGCTGTTTTTT
CASSLKMAGELFF
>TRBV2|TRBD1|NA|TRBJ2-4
TGTGCCAGCACCCCGGGACAGCAAATAGCCAAAAACATTCAGTACTTC
CASTPGQQIAKNIQYF
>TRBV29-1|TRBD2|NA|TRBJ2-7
TGCAGCGTTCGATCCCCAGCGGGAGGGCTATACGAGCAGTACTTC
CSVRSPAGGLYEQYF
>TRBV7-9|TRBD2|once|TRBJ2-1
TGTGCCAGCAGTCACCCTGGCCTAGCGGGAGGAGGGGGCTACAATGAGCAGTTCTTC
CASSHPGLAGGGGYNEQFF
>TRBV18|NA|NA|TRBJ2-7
TGTGCCAGCTCACCCGCAGTGAGCTCCTACGAGCAGTACTTC
CASSPAVSSYEQYF
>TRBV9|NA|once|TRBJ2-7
TGTGCCAGCAGCACCTCCCCGGGATCTACGTACGAGCAGTACTTC
CASSTSPGSTYEQYF
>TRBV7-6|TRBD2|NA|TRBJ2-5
TGTGCCAGCAGCTCGGGACTAGCGGAGGAGACCCAGTACTTC
CASSSGLAEETQYF
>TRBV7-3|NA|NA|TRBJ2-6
TGTGCCAGCAGCTTAACTAGTGGGGGGCTCTTCTCTGGGGCCAACGTCCTGACTTTC
CASSLTSGGLFSGANVLTF
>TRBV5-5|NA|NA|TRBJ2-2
TGTGCCAGCAGCTGGCAGGGGCACACCGGGGAGCTGTTTTTT
CASSWQGHTGELFF
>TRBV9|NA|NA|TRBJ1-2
TGTGCCAGCAGCGTGAGGCCCCAGACGGGGAGGTATGGCTACACCTTC
CASSVRPQTGRYGYTF
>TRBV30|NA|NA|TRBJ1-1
TGTGCCTGCAAGGAACGGGCTGAAGCTTTCTTT
CACKERAEAFF
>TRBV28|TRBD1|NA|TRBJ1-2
TGTGCCAGCAGTTTCCGATGGGGACAGGGGGCGCATTGGACCTATGGCTACACCTTC
CASSFRWGQGAHWTYGYTF
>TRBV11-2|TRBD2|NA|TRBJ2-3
TGTGCCAGCAGCGGAATGGGACTAGCACAAGATACGCAGTATTTT
CASSGMGLAQDTQYF
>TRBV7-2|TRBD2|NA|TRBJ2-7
TGTGCCAGCAGCTTTCAGCGGGAGTCGGTCGAGCAGTACTTC
CASSFQRESVEQYF
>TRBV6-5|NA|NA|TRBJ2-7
TGTGCCAGCAGTTTAAACAGGTACTCCTACGAGCAGTACTTC
CASSLNRYSYEQYF
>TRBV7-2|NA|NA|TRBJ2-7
TGTGCCAGCAGCTGGGGTTCTGTCTCCTACGAGCAGTACTTC
CASSWGSVSYEQYF
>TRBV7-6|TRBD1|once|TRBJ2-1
TGTGCCAGCTCGTTGGGACAGAATAGCAATGAGCAGTTCTTC
CASSLGQNSNEQFF
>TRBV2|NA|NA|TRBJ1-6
TGTGCCAGCATCCGGGAACGTAATTCACCCCTCCACTTT
CASIRERNSPLHF
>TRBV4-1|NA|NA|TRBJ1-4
TGCGCCAGCAGCCGACTACAGGGTATTAATGAAAAACTGTTTTTT
CASSRLQGINEKLFF
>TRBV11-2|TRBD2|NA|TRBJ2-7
TGTGCCAGCAGACTAGCGGGGGCGGGAGTCGAGCAGTACTTC
CASRLAGAGVEQYF
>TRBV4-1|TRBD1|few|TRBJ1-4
TGCGCCAGCAGCCAAGATTACAGGGGGCCCCGAAAACTGTTTTTT
CASSQDYRGPRKLFF
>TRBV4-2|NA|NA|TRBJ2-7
TGTGCCAGCAGCCAGGGACTGGACTCCTACGAGCAGTACTTC
CASSQGLDSYEQYF
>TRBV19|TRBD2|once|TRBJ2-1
TGTGCCAGTAGCCTAGCGGGAGGTGGGCATGAGCAGTTCTTC
CASSLAGGGHEQFF